Ten or more counts support the clone carrying this T cell receptor (beta chain). Its antigen remains unknown. V trimming: 6 bases; J trimming: 9 bases; junction bases outside the gene matches: 9. Germline CDR1 MDHEN, CDR2 SYDVKM. The CDR3 has 14 amino acids. This specimen belongs to a study of blood T cells in healthy people across ages. A second PCR of 7 to 11 cycles used a sample-barcoded 5' primer and a J-beta primer mix. TCRdb fed the 5' RACE reads into MiXCR, producing one record per CDR3 protein. The data show about 640,000 distinct CDR3 sequences, about 30% seen once. Broader study findings: Since the PBMCs were unsorted, naive and antigen-experienced cells could not be conclusively compared. As age increased, TCR beta diversity per million T cells fell in a roughly linear fashion.

Specimen: blood. The gene calls are TRBV28 and TRBJ2-1, with 9 bases identical to TRBD1. The sequence was collected from an elderly woman in good health. The CDR3 nucleotides are TGTGCCAGCAGGTCCGGGACAGGGTATCTTGAGCAGTTCTTC. It codes for CASRSGTGYLEQFF.